This T cell receptor (beta chain) stems from a study of CD8+CD57+ T cells in acquired aplastic anemia. This clonotype was seen ten or more times. The template for TCR beta VDJ and CDR3 sequence profiling was genomic DNA. TCRdb called the reads again in MiXCR, with one record for every CDR3 protein. This sample has about 190,000 distinct CDR3 sequences, with 48% found just once. All sequencing subjects had displayed CD8+CD57+ cell expansion on flow cytometry. The V and J ends lost 3 bases and 0 bases respectively, with 6 bases between them. This CDR3 is built from 14 residues. The sample comprised sorted CD4+, CD8+, or CD8+CD57+ T cells (not recorded which) from PBMCs. The chain combines TRBV12-3 or TRBV12-4 with TRBJ2-1; D gene unclear. The receptor comes from a human donor with aplastic anemia. CDR3 nucleotides: TGTGCCAGCAGTTTCGATGCCTCCTACAATGAGCAGTTCTTC. Its protein product is CASSFDASYNEQFF.